Shown below are 8 T cell receptor beta chains from a single sample sequenced in a study of regulatory T cells in long-lasting Graves disease (dated by TCRdb to the early 2020s). The library came from multiplex PCR. The run used an Illumina HiSeq 4000. TCR beta libraries were built with iRepertoire HTBI primers and Arm-PCR amplification of CDR3 regions. The public sequencing data were trimmed at Q25 with fastp and processed into clonotypes with MiXCR by TCRdb, which kept only in-frame beta chains. Each CDR3 protein appears once, grouped with its most common genes and DNA. This sample is represented by under 450,000 distinct CDR3 sequences; about 16% of them were singletons. 20% of the sample rests with the top ten. Interpreted using the paper, the time point label stands for: newly diagnosed GD, antithyroid drugs for less than 3 months. For both TCR sequencing and RNA sequencing, RNA was extracted from PBMCs using TRIzol.

The same specimen was also included in a second study, on T cells in Graves' hyperthyroidism and ophthalmopathy.

Material: peripheral blood mononuclear cells (PBMCs), obtained at new diagnosis, from a patient treated with antithyroid drugs. Every receptor here comes from a woman under 30 with Graves disease. Donor details come from another sample of the same person, matched by shared clones.

This clonotype has more than one count but fewer than ten. The rearrangement joins TRBV7-2 to TRBJ1-6; weak D call: TRBD1 (5 bases). Germline CDR1 SGHTA, CDR2 FQGNSA. The CDR3 length is 14 residues. Trimming took 5 bases from V and 13 from J, leaving 18 bases between them. CDR3 sequence (DNA): TGTGCCAGCAGCGACCGGGACGGACTTTTCCCCCTCCACTTT. Residues: CASSDRDGLFPLHF.

This clonotype showed up many times. The chain employs TRBV3-1 and TRBJ1-2; possible D gene TRBD1, 6 bases. Trimming stripped 3 bases from V and 6 bases from J, with 8 bases between. The CDR3 runs to 12 residues. Germline V gene data show CDR1 as LGHDT and CDR2 as YNNKEL (reference sequence). This chain's CDR3 is CASSHRGDGYTF. The CDR3 DNA is TGTGCCAGCAGCCACAGGGGTGATGGCTACACCTTC.

This clonotype was counted at least ten times. This chain joins TRBV6-2 or TRBV6-3 and TRBJ2-7, with unresolved D. The CDR3 is made up of 15 amino acids. Germline V gene data show CDR1 as MNHEY and CDR2 as SVGEGT. V shed 0 bases and J shed 2 bases, with 11 bases lying between them. The CDR3 region is CASSYSKTSTYEQYF. The CDR3 coding sequence is TGTGCCAGCAGTTACTCGAAGACATCCACCTACGAGCAGTACTTC.

This clonotype was found many times. The V and J genes are TRBV20-1 and TRBJ2-7; 7 positions agree with TRBD1. In germline, CDR1 is DFQATT, CDR2 SNEGSKA (reference sequence). CDR3 length: 15 amino acids. V was clipped by 2 bases and J by 2 bases; unmatched bases: 9. CDR3 amino acids: CSARPRQGITYEQYF. In DNA form, the CDR3 reads TGCAGTGCTAGACCCCGACAGGGAATTACCTACGAGCAGTACTTC.

Points on this clonotype: With only one base between it and a far larger clone, this is likely a read error. The J gene is TRBJ1-1, the V gene TRBV28, with D hard to call. CDR3 length: 13 amino acids. The V gene lost 5 bases and the J gene lost 1 base, with 8 bases spanning the gap. CDR1 and CDR2 from the germline V gene are MDHEN and SYDVKM. The CDR3 is CASSVSANTEAFF. In nucleotides, the CDR3 is TGTGCCAGCAGTGTATCAGCGAACACTGAAGCTTTCTTT. Looking up the rest from reference TRBV28 and TRBJ1-1 gives the full variable domain: DVKVTQSSRYLVKRTGEKVFLECVQDMDHENMFWYRQDPGLGLRLIYFSYDVKMKEKGDIPEGYSVSREKKERFSLILESASTNQTSMYLCASSVSANTEAFFGQGTRLTVV.

At least ten counts were recorded for this clonotype. The CDR3: CSVVGTSGDTQYF. CDR3 DNA sequence: TGCAGCGTTGTCGGGACCTCCGGGGATACGCAGTATTTT. The chain recombines TRBV29-1 with TRBJ2-3; the D call may be TRBD1 or TRBD2 (5 bases each). Trimming left V 4 bases short and J 6 bases short, with 14 bases between. The CDR3 is made up of 13 amino acids. Germline loops: CDR1 SQVTM, CDR2 ANQGSEA.

This clonotype was observed many times. This chain joins TRBV20-1 and TRBJ1-1; 7 bases agree with TRBD1. The CDR3 runs 16 residues. The germline gives CDR1 DFQATT, CDR2 SNEGSKA (reference sequence). The junction had 20 bases not matched to a gene; V was cut back by 6 bases and J by 7 bases. CDR3 residues: CSAPGQLGGGGGEAFF. CDR3 sequence (DNA): TGCAGTGCACCGGGACAGCTCGGGGGGGGAGGGGGTGAAGCTTTCTTT.

J is TRBJ1-5 and V is TRBV6-7; D is perhaps TRBD1 (5 bases). TRBV6-7 is given ORF status, its function remaining uncertain. V gave up 7 bases and J gave up 0 bases, with 10 bases separating them. The CDR3 extends over 14 amino acids. The CDR3 sequence is CASTGPNSNQPQHF. The CDR3 region has the DNA TGTGCCAGCACAGGGCCGAATAGCAATCAGCCCCAGCATTTT.